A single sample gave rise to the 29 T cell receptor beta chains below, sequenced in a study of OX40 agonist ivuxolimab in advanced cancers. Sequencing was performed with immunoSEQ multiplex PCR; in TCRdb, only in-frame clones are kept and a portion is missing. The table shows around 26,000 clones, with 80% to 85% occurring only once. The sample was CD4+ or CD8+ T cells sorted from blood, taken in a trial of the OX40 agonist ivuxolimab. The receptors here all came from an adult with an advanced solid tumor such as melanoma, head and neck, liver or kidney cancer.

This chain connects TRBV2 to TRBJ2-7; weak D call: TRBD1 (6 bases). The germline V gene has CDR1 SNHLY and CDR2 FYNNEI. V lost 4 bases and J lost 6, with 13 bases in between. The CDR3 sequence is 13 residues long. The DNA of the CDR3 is TGTGCCAGCAGTGCTCCCACAGGGTTCGAGCAGTACTTC. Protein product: CASSAPTGFEQYF. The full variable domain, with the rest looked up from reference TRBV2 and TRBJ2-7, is EPEVTQTPSHQVTQMGQEVILRCVPISNHLYFYWYRQILGQKVEFLVSFYNNEISEKSEIFDDQFSVERPDGSNFTLKIRSTKLEDSAMYFCASSAPTGFEQYFGPGTRLTVT.

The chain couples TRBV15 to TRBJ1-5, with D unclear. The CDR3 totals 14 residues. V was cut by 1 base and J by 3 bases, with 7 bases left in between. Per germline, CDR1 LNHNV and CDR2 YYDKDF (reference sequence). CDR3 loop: CATSRGNTNQPQHF. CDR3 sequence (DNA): TGTGCCACCAGCAGAGGTAATACCAATCAGCCCCAGCATTTT.

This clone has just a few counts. CDR3 bases: TGTGCCAGCAGCTCGGACAGGGATGCTGAAAAACTGTTTTTT. Encoded protein: CASSSDRDAEKLFF. This chain joins TRBV13 and TRBJ1-4; 8 positions agree with TRBD1. CDR3 length: 14 amino acids. From germline, CDR1 is PRHDT and CDR2 FYEKMQ (reference sequence). Unmatched junction bases numbered 5, after V lost 4 bases and J lost 7 bases. Together with reference TRBV13 and TRBJ1-4, the CDR3 gives the full variable domain: AAGVIQSPRHLIKEKRETATLKCYPIPRHDTVYWYQQGPGQDPQFLISFYEKMQSDKGSIPDRFSAQQFSDYHSELNMSSLELGDSALYFCASSSDRDAEKLFFGSGTQLSVL.

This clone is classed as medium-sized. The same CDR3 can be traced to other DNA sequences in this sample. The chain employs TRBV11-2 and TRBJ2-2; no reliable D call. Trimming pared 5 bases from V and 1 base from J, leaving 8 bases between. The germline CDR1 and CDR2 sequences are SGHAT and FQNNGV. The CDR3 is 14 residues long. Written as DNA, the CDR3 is TGTGCCAGCAGCCGCCGCGGGAACACCGGGGAGCTGTTTTTT. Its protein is CASSRRGNTGELFF.

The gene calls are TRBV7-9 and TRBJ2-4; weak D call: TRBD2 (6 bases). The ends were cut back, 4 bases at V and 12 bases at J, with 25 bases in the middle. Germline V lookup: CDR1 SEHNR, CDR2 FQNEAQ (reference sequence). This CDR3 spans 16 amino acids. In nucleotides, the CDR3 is TGTGCCAGCAGCTCCAACCCGGACGACGGACTAAATTATCAGTACTTC. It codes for CASSSNPDDGLNYQYF. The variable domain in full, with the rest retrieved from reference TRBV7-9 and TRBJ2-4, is DTGVSQNPRHKITKRGQNVTFRCDPISEHNRLYWYRQTLGQGPEFLTYFQNEAQLEKSRLLSDRFSAERPKGSFSTLEIQRTEQGDSAMYLCASSSNPDDGLNYQYFGAGTRLSVL.

CDR3 in amino acids: CASSPSTRLDEQFF. CDR3 nucleotide sequence: TGTGCCAGCAGCCCATCGACTAGGTTGGATGAGCAGTTCTTC. The chain employs TRBV16 and TRBJ2-1; TRBD2 is a possible D gene (6 bases). Germline CDR1 reads KGHSY; CDR2 reads FQNENV. The CDR3 runs to 14 residues. V lost 4 bases to trimming and J lost 8 bases, with 15 bases between them. Together with reference TRBV16 and TRBJ2-1, the CDR3 gives the full variable domain: GEEVAQTPKHLVRGEGQKAKLYCAPIKGHSYVFWYQQVLKNEFKFLISFQNENVFDETGMPKERFSAKCLPNSPCSLEIQATKLEDSAVYFCASSPSTRLDEQFFGPGTRLTVL.

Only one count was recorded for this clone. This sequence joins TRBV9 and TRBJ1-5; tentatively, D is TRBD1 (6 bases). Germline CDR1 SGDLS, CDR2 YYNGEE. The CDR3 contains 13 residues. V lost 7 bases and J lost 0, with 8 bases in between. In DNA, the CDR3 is TGTGCCAGCCGGACAGTTAGCAATCAGCCCCAGCATTTT. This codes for CASRTVSNQPQHF.

The CDR3 spells CASSLGLLAGEKGGELFF. The CDR3, as DNA: TGCGCCAGCAGCTTGGGACTACTAGCGGGAGAAAAAGGAGGGGAGCTGTTTTTT. The chain is built from TRBV5-1 and TRBJ2-2; 11 bases match TRBD2. The CDR3 loop spans 18 amino acids. With V trimmed by 0 bases and J by 8 bases, 12 bases remained unmatched. Germline loops: CDR1 SGHRS, CDR2 YFSETQ. Variable domain in full (rest from reference TRBV5-1 and TRBJ2-2): KAGVTQTPRYLIKTRGQQVTLSCSPISGHRSVSWYQQTPGQGLQFLFEYFSETQRNKGNFPGRFSGRQFSNSRSEMNVSTLELGDSALYLCASSLGLLAGEKGGELFFGEGSRLTVL.

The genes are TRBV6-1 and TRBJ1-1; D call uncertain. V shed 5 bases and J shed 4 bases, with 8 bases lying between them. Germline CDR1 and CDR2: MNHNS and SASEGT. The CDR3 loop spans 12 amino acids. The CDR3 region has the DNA TGTGCCAGCAGTTTAATCGGCACTGAAGCTTTCTTT. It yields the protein CASSLIGTEAFF.

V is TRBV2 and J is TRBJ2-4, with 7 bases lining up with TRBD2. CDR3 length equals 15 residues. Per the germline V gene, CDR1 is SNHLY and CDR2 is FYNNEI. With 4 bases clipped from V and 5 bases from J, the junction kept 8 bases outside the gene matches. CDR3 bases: TGTGCCAGCAGTGCGTGGCGGGAGATGGAAAACATTCAGTACTTC. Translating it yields CASSAWREMENIQYF.

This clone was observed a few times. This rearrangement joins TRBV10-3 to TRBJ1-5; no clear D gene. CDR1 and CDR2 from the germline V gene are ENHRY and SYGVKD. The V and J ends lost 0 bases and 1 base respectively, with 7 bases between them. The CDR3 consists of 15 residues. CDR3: CAISESPQSNQPQHF. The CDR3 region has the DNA TGTGCCATCAGTGAGTCTCCCCAGAGCAATCAGCCCCAGCATTTT.

In nucleotides, the CDR3 is TGTGCCAGCAGTACTCCCAAGACGGGGAACTATGGCTACACCTTC. Residues: CASSTPKTGNYGYTF. J is TRBJ1-2 and V is TRBV6-6; D gene ambiguous. The CDR3 has 15 amino acids. With 5 bases removed from V and 2 bases from J, the gap between germline ends came to 15 bases. Germline CDR1 and CDR2: MNHNY and SVGAGI (reference sequence).

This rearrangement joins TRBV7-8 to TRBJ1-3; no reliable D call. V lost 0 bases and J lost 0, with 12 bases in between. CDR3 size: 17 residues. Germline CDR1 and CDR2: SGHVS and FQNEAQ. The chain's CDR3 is CASSLAPFEGSGNTIYF. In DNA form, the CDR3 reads TGTGCCAGCAGCTTAGCGCCCTTCGAGGGCTCTGGAAACACCATATATTTT.

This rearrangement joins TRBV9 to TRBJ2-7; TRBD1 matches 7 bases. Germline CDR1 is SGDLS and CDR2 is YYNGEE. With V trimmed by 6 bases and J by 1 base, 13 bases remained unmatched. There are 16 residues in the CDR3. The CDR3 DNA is TGTGCCAGCAACCTGAGGATCGGGACAGAATCCTACGAGCAGTACTTC. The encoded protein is CASNLRIGTESYEQYF.

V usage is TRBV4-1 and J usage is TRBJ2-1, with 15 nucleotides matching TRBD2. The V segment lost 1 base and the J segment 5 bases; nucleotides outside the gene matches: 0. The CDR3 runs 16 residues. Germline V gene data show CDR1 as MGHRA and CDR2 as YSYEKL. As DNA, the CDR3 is TGCGCCAGCAGCCAAGGGACTAGCGGGGGGGACAATGAGCAGTTCTTC. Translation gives CASSQGTSGGDNEQFF.

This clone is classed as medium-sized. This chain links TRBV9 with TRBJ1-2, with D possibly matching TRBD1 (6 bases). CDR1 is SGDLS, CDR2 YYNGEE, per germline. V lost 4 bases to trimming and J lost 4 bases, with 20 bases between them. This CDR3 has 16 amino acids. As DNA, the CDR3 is TGTGCCAGCAGCACCCACCGGGACACCACTAGCTATGGCTACACCTTC. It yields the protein CASSTHRDTTSYGYTF.

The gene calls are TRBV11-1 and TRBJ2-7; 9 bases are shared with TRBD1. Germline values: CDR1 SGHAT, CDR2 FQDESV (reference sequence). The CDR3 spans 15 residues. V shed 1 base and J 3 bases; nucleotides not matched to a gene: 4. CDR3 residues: CASSLVGTGFYEQYF. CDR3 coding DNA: TGTGCCAGCAGCTTAGTTGGGACAGGGTTCTACGAGCAGTACTTC.

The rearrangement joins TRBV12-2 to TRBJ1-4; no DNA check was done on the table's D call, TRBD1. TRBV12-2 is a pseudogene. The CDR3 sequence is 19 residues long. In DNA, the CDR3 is TGTGCAAGTCGCTTGCACCGGGACAGGGGGCCGCCGGGTCACGAAAAACTGTTTTTT. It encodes CASRLHRDRGPPGHEKLFF.

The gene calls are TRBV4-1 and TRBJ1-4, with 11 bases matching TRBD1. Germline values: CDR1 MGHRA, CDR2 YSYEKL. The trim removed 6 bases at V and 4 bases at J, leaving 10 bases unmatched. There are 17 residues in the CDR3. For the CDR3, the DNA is TGCGCCAGCAGGACCTCGGGACAGGGGGTTTATAATGAAAAACTGTTTTTT. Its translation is CASRTSGQGVYNEKLFF.

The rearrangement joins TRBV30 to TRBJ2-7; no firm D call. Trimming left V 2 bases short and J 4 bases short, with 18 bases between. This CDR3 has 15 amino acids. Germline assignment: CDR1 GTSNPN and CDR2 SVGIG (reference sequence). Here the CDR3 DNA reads TGTGCCTGGAGTAGCGAAATGACCCTTGGTTACGAGCAGTACTTC. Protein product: CAWSSEMTLGYEQYF.

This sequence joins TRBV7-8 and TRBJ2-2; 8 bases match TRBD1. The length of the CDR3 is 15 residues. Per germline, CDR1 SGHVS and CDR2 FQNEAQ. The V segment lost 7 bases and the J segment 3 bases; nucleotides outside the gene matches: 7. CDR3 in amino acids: CASNIQTGDTGELFF. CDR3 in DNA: TGTGCCAGCAACATCCAGACAGGGGACACCGGGGAGCTGTTTTTT.

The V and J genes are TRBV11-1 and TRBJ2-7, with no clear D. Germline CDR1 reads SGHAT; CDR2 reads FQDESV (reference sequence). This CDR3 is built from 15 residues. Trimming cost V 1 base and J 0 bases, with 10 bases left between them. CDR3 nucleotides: TGTGCCAGCAGCTTAGGGCGCGGAAGCTCCTACGAGCAGTACTTC. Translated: CASSLGRGSSYEQYF.

The CDR3 sequence: CASSLPRDRGSADTQYF. CDR3 nucleotides: TGCGCCAGCAGCTTGCCAAGAGACAGGGGCAGCGCAGATACGCAGTATTTT. The V gene is TRBV5-1, the J gene TRBJ2-3; TRBD1 aligns across 8 bases. CDR1 is SGHRS and CDR2 is YFSETQ in the germline V gene. V was clipped by 1 base and J by 4 bases; unmatched bases: 11. The CDR3 runs 17 residues.

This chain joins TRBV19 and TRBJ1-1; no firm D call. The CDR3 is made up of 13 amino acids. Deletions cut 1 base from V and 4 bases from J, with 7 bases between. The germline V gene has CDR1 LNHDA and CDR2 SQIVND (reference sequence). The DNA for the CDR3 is TGTGCCAGTAGTATAGTATACGGCACTGAAGCTTTCTTT. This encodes CASSIVYGTEAFF.

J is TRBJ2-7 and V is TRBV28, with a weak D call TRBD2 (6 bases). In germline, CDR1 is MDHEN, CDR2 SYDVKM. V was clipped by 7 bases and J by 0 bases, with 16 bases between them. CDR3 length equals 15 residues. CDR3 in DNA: TGTGCCAGCAACTCATGGCGGGATCCCTCCTACGAGCAGTACTTC. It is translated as CASNSWRDPSYEQYF.

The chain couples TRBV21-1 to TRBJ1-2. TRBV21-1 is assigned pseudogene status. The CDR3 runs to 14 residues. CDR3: CASSKGSGGYGYTF. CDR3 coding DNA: TGTGCCAGCAGCAAAGGGTCGGGCGGGTATGGCTACACCTTC.

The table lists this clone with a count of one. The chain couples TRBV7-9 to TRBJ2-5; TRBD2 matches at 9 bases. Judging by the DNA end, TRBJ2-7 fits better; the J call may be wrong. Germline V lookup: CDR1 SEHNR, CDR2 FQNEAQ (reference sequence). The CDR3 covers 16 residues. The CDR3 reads CASSLGGSGGTYEQYF. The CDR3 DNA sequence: TGTGCCAGCAGCTTAGGTGGTAGCGGGGGAACCTACGAGCAGTACTTC.

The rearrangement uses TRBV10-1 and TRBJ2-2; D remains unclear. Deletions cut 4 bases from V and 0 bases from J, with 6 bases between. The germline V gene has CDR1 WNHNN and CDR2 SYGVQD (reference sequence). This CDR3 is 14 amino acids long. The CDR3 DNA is TGCGCCAGCAGTGGACCTACGAACACCGGGGAGCTGTTTTTT. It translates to CASSGPTNTGELFF.

The CDR3 DNA follows: TGTGCCAGTAGTTCGACAGGGGGCTCCTATGGCTACACCTTC. Protein sequence: CASSSTGGSYGYTF. The chain recombines TRBV19 with TRBJ1-2; the match to TRBD1 covers 10 bases. Germline loops: CDR1 LNHDA, CDR2 SQIVND (reference sequence). The CDR3 is 14 residues long. The trim removed 5 bases at V and 4 bases at J, leaving 4 bases unmatched.